The 14 T cell receptor beta chains given below trace back to one sample, sequenced in a study of blood T cell repertoires in COVID-19. Generated by immunoSEQ multiplex PCR, the TCRdb table keeps only in-frame clones and is missing some. The sample includes 120,000 to 150,000 clones, 88% seen only once; the top ten take about 2.5%. The sequenced sample was peripheral blood. The receptors here all came from a human donor in a cohort sampled during active COVID-19.

The chain joins TRBV5-1 to TRBJ2-5; 8 nucleotides match TRBD1. CDR1 and CDR2 (germline): SGHRS, YFSETQ. V was pared by 2 bases and J by 1 base, with 7 bases of the junction left unmatched. This CDR3 has 16 amino acids. The CDR3 nucleotides read TGCGCCAGCAGCTTTTTACCTGGGACAGGCCAAGAGACCCAGTACTTC. Translated: CASSFLPGTGQETQYF.

This clone was observed a single time. The rearrangement links TRBV12-1 to TRBJ2-7; the table gives TRBD1 as D, unverified against the DNA. TRBV12-1 is assigned pseudogene status. The CDR3 totals 16 residues. The CDR3 DNA follows: TGTGCCAGCAGCTTTGGGGGGACAGGGACGTCCTACGAGCAGTACTTC. Its translation is CASSFGGTGTSYEQYF.

Here the CDR3 reads CASSLRLAASTDTQYF. CDR3 nucleotides: TGTGCCAGCAGCTTACGACTAGCGGCTAGCACAGATACGCAGTATTTT. This chain connects TRBV11-2 to TRBJ2-3; 9 bases align to TRBD2. V gave up 2 bases and J gave up 0 bases; unmatched junction bases: 3. The CDR3 is 16 residues long. The germline V gene has CDR1 SGHAT and CDR2 FQNNGV.

The V and J genes are TRBV28 and TRBJ1-6; 8 nucleotides match TRBD1. The trim removed 5 bases at V and 9 bases at J, leaving 9 bases unmatched. Germline CDR1 MDHEN, CDR2 SYDVKM. The CDR3 has 15 residues. CDR3 amino acids: CASSVDRVRSSPLHF. As DNA, the CDR3 is TGTGCCAGCAGTGTGGACAGGGTTCGAAGTTCACCCCTCCACTTT.

This clone was seen a single time. The genes are TRBV29-1 and TRBJ2-2; D unresolved. The CDR3 totals 15 residues. V gave up 4 bases and J gave up 1 base, with 13 bases separating them. Germline V gene data show CDR1 as SQVTM and CDR2 as ANQGSEA. The CDR3 region has the DNA TGCAGCGTTGGGGTTTCGGGTCAGAACACCGGGGAGCTGTTTTTT. As protein: CSVGVSGQNTGELFF.

The gene calls are TRBV4-1 and TRBJ1-2; D is unresolved. The CDR3 is made up of 14 amino acids. The germline V and J ends were trimmed by 0 bases and 1 base, with 6 bases remaining between them. The germline V gene has CDR1 MGHRA and CDR2 YSYEKL. CDR3 DNA: TGCGCCAGCAGCCAAGATCCCGTTAACTATGGCTACACCTTC. This sequence encodes CASSQDPVNYGYTF.

The V gene is TRBV9, the J gene TRBJ2-3, with 9 bases that match TRBD1. V lost 0 bases to trimming and J lost 2 bases; unmatched junction nucleotides: 4. CDR3 size: 16 residues. Germline V gene lookup returns CDR1 SGDLS and CDR2 YYNGEE. DNA of the CDR3: TGTGCCAGCAGCGTAGGGACAGGGGCCATCACAGATACGCAGTATTTT. Protein product: CASSVGTGAITDTQYF.

The CDR3 DNA reads TGTGCCAGCAGTGTATCAGGGATGAACACCGGGGAGCTGTTTTTT. Translating it yields CASSVSGMNTGELFF. V and J are TRBV6-4 and TRBJ2-2; D is possibly TRBD1 (5 bases). The CDR3 sequence is 15 residues long. Trimming shortened V by 4 bases and J by 1 base, and 10 bases separated the two germline ends. Germline V gene sequence: CDR1 MRHNA, CDR2 SNTAGT.

The chain uses TRBV6-2 or TRBV6-3 and TRBJ1-5; the match to TRBD1 covers 9 bases. Looked up from germline, CDR1 is MNHEY and CDR2 is SVGEGT. The CDR3 is 17 residues long. J gave up 5 bases and V 1 base, and 9 bases lay outside the gene matches. Here the CDR3 DNA reads TGTGCCAGCAGTTACTGGTGGACAGGGGTGAACGATCAGCCCCAGCATTTT. Translation: CASSYWWTGVNDQPQHF.

This clone has only one observation. DNA of the CDR3: TGTGCCAGCAGCGTGGCCGCCGGGGGGTACGAGCAGTACTTC. The encoded protein is CASSVAAGGYEQYF. The chain links TRBV11-2 to TRBJ2-7; 7 bases fit TRBD2. This CDR3 has 14 amino acids. Germline V gives CDR1 SGHAT, CDR2 FQNNGV. V lost 5 bases, J lost 4 bases, and 8 bases stayed unmatched.

This chain connects TRBV7-8 to TRBJ1-5; 11 nucleotides align to TRBD1. There are 14 residues in the CDR3. The V and J ends lost 5 bases and 6 bases, in that order; junction bases with no gene match: 3. Germline values: CDR1 SGHVS, CDR2 FQNEAQ. The CDR3 spells CASSGTGGFQPQHF. As DNA, the CDR3 is TGTGCCAGCAGCGGGACAGGGGGATTTCAGCCCCAGCATTTT.

This chain joins TRBV11-2 and TRBJ2-7, with TRBD1 matching 8 bases. This CDR3 has 14 amino acids. Per germline, CDR1 SGHAT and CDR2 FQNNGV. V dropped 6 bases and J dropped 6; count of bases not matched to a gene: 10. The CDR3 loop reads CASRTDRGRGEQYF. Here the CDR3 DNA reads TGTGCCAGCAGAACCGACAGGGGAAGAGGCGAGCAGTACTTC.

The chain joins TRBV28 to TRBJ2-7, with 7 bases identical to TRBD1. V lost 7 bases and J lost 4; bases outside the gene matches: 13. The CDR3 extends over 15 amino acids. The germline CDR1 and CDR2 sequences are MDHEN and SYDVKM. CDR3 amino acids: CASTLTGTVVYEQYF. Here the CDR3 DNA reads TGTGCCAGCACTCTAACCGGGACAGTTGTTTACGAGCAGTACTTC. The full variable domain, rest sourced from reference TRBV28 and TRBJ2-7, is DVKVTQSSRYLVKRTGEKVFLECVQDMDHENMFWYRQDPGLGLRLIYFSYDVKMKEKGDIPEGYSVSREKKERFSLILESASTNQTSMYLCASTLTGTVVYEQYFGPGTRLTVT.

The DNA of the CDR3 is TGTGCCAGCAGCTTGTTGAGGGCAGTTGGCAATCAGCCCCAGCATTTT. Its translation is CASSLLRAVGNQPQHF. The chain recombines TRBV5-6 with TRBJ1-5; D is uncertain. The CDR3 contains 16 residues. Germline CDR1 reads SGHDT; CDR2 reads YYEEEE. With 1 base removed from V and 2 bases from J, the gap between germline ends came to 13 bases.